This note documents a single TCR beta chain sequence. Its antigen remains unknown. The sample comes from a study of T cell repertoires in ileal Crohn's disease. Regarding the study as a whole: Mucosal expansions were suggested to be mainly CD8 T cells. Endoscopic recurrence occurred in every patient whose clonality exceeded 26.8%.

Per germline, CDR1 MNHEY and CDR2 SVGAGI. This CDR3 spans 13 amino acids. Trimming cost V 6 bases and J 2 bases; bases outside gene matches: 1. This sample's time point: neoterminal ileum biopsy at postoperative endoscopy, about 6 months after surgery. The data were produced by immunoSEQ multiplex PCR, yet TCRdb's version contains in-frame clones alone and is incomplete. Among over 8,500 clones listed, about 80% were seen once. J is TRBJ2-7 and V is TRBV6-5, with TRBD2 identical over 10 bases. Source material: ileal tissue. This TCR was recovered from an adult with Crohn's disease. The CDR3 nucleotides read TGTGCCAGCAGAACTAGCGGGGCCTACGAGCAGTACTTC. The encoded protein is CASRTSGAYEQYF.